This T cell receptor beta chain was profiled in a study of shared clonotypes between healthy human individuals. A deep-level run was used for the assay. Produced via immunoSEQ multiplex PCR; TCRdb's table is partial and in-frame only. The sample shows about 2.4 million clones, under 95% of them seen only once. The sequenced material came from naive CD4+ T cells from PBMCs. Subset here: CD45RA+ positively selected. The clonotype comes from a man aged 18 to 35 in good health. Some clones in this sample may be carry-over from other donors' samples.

In DNA form, the CDR3 reads TGTGCCAGCTTAGGGGGGCTTAGCACAGATACGCAGTATTTT. This codes for CASLGGLSTDTQYF. The V gene is TRBV28, the J gene TRBJ2-3; D tentatively fits TRBD1 or TRBD2 (6 bases each). The ends were cut back, 8 bases at V and 0 bases at J, with 12 bases in the middle. Germline V gives CDR1 MDHEN, CDR2 SYDVKM. The CDR3 length is 14 residues.